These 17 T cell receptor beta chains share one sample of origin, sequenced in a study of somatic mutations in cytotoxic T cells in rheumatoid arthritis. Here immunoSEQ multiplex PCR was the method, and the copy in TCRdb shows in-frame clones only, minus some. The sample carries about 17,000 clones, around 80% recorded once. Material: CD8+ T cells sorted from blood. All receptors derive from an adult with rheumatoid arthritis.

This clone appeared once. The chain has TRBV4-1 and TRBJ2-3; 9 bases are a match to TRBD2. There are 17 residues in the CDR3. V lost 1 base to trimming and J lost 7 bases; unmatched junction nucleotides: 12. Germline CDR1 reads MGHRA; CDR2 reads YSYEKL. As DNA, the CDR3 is TGCGCCAGCAGCCAAGGGCTGATAGCTAGCGGGACGTATACGCAGTATTTT. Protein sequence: CASSQGLIASGTYTQYF.

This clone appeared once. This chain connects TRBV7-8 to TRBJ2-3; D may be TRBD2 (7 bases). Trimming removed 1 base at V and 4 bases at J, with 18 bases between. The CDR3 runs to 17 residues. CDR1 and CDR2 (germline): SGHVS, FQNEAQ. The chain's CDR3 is CASSLVGWGGGPDTQYF. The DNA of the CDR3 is TGTGCCAGCAGCTTAGTCGGTTGGGGCGGGGGCCCAGATACGCAGTATTTT.

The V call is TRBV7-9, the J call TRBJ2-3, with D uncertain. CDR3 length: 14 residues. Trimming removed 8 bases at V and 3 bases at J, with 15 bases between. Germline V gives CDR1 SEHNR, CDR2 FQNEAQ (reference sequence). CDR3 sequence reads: CASPGPVATDTQYF. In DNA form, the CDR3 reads TGTGCCAGCCCCGGTCCGGTGGCGACAGATACGCAGTATTTT.

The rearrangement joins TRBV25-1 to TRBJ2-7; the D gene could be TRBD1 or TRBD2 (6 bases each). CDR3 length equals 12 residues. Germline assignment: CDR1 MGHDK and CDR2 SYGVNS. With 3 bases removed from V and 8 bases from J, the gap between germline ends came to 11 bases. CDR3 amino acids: CASSDKGGQQYF. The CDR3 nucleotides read TGTGCCAGCAGTGATAAGGGGGGCCAGCAGTACTTC.

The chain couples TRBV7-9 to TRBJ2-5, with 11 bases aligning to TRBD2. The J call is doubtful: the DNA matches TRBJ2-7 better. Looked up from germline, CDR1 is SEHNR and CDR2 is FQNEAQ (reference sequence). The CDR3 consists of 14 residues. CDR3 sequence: CASSKPGLADEQYF. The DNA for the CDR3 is TGTGCCAGCAGCAAACCGGGACTAGCGGACGAGCAGTACTTC.

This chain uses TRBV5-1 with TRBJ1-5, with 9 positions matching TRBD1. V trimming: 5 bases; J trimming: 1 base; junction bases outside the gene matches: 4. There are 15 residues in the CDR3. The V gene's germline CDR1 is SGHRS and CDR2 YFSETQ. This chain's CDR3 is CASRVDRGSNQPQHF. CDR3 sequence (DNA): TGCGCCAGCAGAGTAGACAGGGGGAGCAATCAGCCCCAGCATTTT.

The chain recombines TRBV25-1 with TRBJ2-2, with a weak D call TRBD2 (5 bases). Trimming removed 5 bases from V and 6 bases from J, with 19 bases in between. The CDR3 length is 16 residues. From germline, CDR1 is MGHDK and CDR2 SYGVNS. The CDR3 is CASSPERDQEAGELFF. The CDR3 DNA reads TGTGCCAGCAGTCCAGAACGGGATCAGGAGGCCGGGGAGCTGTTTTTT.

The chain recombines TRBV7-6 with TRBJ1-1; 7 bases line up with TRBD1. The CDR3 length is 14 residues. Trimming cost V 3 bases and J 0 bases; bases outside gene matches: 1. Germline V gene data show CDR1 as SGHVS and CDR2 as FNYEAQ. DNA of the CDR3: TGTGCCAGCAGCTTGACAGGGATGAACACTGAAGCTTTCTTT. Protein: CASSLTGMNTEAFF. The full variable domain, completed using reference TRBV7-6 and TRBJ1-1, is GAGVSQSPRYKVTKRGQDVALRCDPISGHVSLYWYRQALGQGPEFLTYFNYEAQQDKSGLPNDRFSAERPEGSISTLTIQRTEQRDSAMYRCASSLTGMNTEAFFGQGTRLTVV.

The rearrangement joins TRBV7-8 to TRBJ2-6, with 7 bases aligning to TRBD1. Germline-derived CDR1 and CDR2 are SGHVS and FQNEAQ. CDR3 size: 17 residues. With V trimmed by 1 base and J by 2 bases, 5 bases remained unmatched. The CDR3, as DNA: TGTGCCAGCAGCTTAGTATTAGGGGGCGCTGGGGCCAACGTCCTGACTTTC. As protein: CASSLVLGGAGANVLTF. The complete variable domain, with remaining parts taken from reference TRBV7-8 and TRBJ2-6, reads GAGVSQSPRYKVAKRGQDVALRCDPISGHVSLFWYQQALGQGPEFLTYFQNEAQLDKSGLPSDRFFAERPEGSVSTLKIQRTQQEDSAVYLCASSLVLGGAGANVLTFGAGSRLTVL.

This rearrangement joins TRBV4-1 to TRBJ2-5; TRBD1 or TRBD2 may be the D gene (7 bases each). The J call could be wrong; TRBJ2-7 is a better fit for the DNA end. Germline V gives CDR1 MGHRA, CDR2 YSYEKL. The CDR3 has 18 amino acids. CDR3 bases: TGCGCCAGCAGCCACGACAGGGCCTTCCTAGCGGAGGACGCCGAGCAGTACTTC. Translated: CASSHDRAFLAEDAEQYF.

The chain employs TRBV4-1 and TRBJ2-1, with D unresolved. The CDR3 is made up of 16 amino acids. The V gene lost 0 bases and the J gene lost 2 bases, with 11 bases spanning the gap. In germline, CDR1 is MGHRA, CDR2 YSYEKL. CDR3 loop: CASSQEEAGAYNEQFF. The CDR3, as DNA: TGCGCCAGCAGCCAAGAAGAAGCTGGGGCCTACAATGAGCAGTTCTTC.

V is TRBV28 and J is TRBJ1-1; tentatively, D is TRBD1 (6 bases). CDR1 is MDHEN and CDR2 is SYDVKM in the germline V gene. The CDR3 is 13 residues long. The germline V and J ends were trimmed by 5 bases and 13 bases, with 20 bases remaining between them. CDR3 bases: TGTGCCAGCAGTCCCCCGGGACACGCTGGGGTTTTCTTT. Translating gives CASSPPGHAGVFF.

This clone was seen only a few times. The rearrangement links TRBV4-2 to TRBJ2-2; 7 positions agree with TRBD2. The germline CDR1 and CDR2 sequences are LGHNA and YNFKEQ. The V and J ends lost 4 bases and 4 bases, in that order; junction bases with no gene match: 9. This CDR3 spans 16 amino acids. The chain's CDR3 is CASSPLRSGGTGELFF. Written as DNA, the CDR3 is TGTGCCAGCAGCCCTCTCCGGTCGGGAGGCACCGGGGAGCTGTTTTTT.

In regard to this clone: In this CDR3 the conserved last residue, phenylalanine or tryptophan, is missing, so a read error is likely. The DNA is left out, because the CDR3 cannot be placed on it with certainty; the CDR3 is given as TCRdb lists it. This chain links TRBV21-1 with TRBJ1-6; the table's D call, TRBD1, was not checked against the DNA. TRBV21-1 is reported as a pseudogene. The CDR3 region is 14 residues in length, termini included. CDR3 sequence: CASSKAGQQFTPPL.

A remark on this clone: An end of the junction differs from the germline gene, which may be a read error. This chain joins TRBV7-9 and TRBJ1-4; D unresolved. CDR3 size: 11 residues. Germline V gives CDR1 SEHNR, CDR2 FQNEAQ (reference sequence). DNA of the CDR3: TGTGCCAGCAACTTAGCTGACGGGCTGTTTTTT. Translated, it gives CASNLADGLFF.

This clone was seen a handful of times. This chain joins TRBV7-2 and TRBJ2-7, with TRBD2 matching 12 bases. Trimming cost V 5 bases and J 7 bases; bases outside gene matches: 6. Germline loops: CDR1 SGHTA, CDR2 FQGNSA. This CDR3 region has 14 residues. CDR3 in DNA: TGTGCCAGCAGCCTCAATGGACTAGCGGGGGAGCAGTACTTC. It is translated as CASSLNGLAGEQYF.

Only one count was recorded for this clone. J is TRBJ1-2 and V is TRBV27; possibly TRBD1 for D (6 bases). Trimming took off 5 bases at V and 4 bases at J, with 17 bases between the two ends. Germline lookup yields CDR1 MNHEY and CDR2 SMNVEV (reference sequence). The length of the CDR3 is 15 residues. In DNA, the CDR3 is TGTGCCAGCAGTCCGACAGCGGGGGCACTCTATGGCTACACCTTC. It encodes CASSPTAGALYGYTF.